The entry below describes one T cell receptor beta chain. The data belong to a study of blood T cell repertoires in COVID-19. Study in general: From the United States, Italy and Spain came samples of acute and convalescent COVID-19. T cells, B-cell-depleted T cells, or PBMCs provided the cDNA or gDNA that served as material.

Original processing methods: Amplifying reference gene primers gave estimates of nucleated cell counts. TCRdb's copy holds only in-frame clones and misses some; the assay was immunoSEQ multiplex PCR. The V and J calls and clone size were taken over from that table, and D and trimming were inferred from the DNA. The table includes 200,000 to 300,000 clones, approximately 86% detected once. The sequence came from a woman between 65 and 79 years old with active or convalescent COVID-19. Sequenced input: peripheral blood.

This chain's CDR3 is CATSRGGQGGQPQHF. DNA for the CDR3: TGTGCCACCAGCAGAGGGGGACAGGGAGGGCAGCCCCAGCATTTT. V usage is TRBV15 and J usage is TRBJ1-5, with 9 bases fitting TRBD1. Germline V lookup: CDR1 LNHNV, CDR2 YYDKDF (reference sequence). The CDR3 is 15 residues long. Trimming took 1 base from V and 7 from J; bases not matched to a gene: 5.